This is a list of T cell receptor beta chains from one sample in a study of OX40 agonist ivuxolimab in advanced cancers. The data were produced by immunoSEQ multiplex PCR, yet TCRdb's version contains in-frame clones alone and is incomplete. The table lists fewer than 100,000 clones, about 80% of them singletons. The sample in question was CD4+ or CD8+ T cells sorted from blood, obtained in a trial of the OX40 agonist ivuxolimab. The source of these receptors is an adult with an advanced solid tumor such as melanoma, head and neck, liver or kidney cancer. CDR3s include the opening cysteine and the closing phenylalanine or tryptophan. A D gene is named only where the DNA matches it firmly. Expanded clones get a size class; other rows say once, few or many, or leave the size out.

TRBD2,TRBV5-1,NA,TRBJ2-1,CASSLGRGGALSSYNEQFF,TGCGCCAGCAGCCTTGGTCGCGGGGGGGCCCTTAGCTCCTACAATGAGCAGTTCTTC
NA,TRBV28,NA,TRBJ1-2,CASSLTQGSAGYTF,TGTGCCAGCAGTTTAACACAGGGATCTGCTGGCTACACCTTC
NA,TRBV19,NA,TRBJ1-5,CASTPGGNIFRQPQHF,TGTGCCAGTACGCCTGGGGGGAATATATTCCGACAGCCCCAGCATTTT
NA,TRBV4-2,few,TRBJ1-2,CASSQGQLAGYTF,TGTGCCAGCAGCCAAGGACAGCTTGCTGGCTACACCTTC
NA,TRBV4-2,NA,TRBJ1-2,CASSVDRSYNYGYTF,TGTGCCAGCAGCGTCGACCGGAGTTATAACTATGGCTACACCTTC
NA,TRBV5-5,NA,TRBJ1-2,CASSLDGEGYTF,TGTGCCAGCAGCTTGGACGGAGAGGGCTACACCTTC
NA,TRBV15,once,TRBJ1-5,CATSRDRQFNQPQHF,TGTGCCACCAGCAGAGATCGACAGTTTAATCAGCCCCAGCATTTT
TRBD1,TRBV5-1,NA,TRBJ1-2,CASSPDRSPNYGYTF,TGCGCCAGCAGCCCGGACAGGTCGCCTAACTATGGCTACACCTTC
TRBD1,TRBV28,NA,TRBJ2-5,CASRSILVRGRETQYF,TGTGCCAGCAGATCCATCCTCGTCAGGGGGCGGGAGACCCAGTACTTC
NA,TRBV9,NA,TRBJ1-6,CASSVAEGGSPLHF,TGTGCCAGCAGCGTAGCCGAGGGTGGTTCACCCCTCCACTTT
NA,TRBV27,NA,TRBJ2-6,CASSSIPGLPGANVLTF,TGTGCCAGCAGTTCTATCCCAGGTCTCCCTGGGGCCAACGTCCTGACTTTC
TRBD1,TRBV10-3,NA,TRBJ1-6,CAIAPGTGGPPLHF,TGTGCCATCGCTCCCGGGACAGGGGGACCACCCCTCCACTTT
NA,TRBV28,NA,TRBJ1-4,CASTLRIEGSEKLFF,TGTGCCAGCACCCTCCGAATCGAGGGGAGTGAAAAACTGTTTTTT
NA,TRBV11-1,NA,TRBJ1-2,CASSTRTAPQLYGYTF,TGTGCCAGCAGCACTAGGACAGCGCCTCAACTTTATGGCTACACCTTC
NA,TRBV6-5,NA,TRBJ2-5,CASRRGGTKETQYF,TGTGCCAGCAGGAGGGGAGGAACTAAAGAGACCCAGTACTTC
TRBD1,TRBV15,NA,TRBJ1-1,CATRRQGYTEAFF,TGTGCCACCAGAAGACAGGGGTACACTGAAGCTTTCTTT
NA,TRBV11-2,few,TRBJ2-4,CASSRYVTRGKNIQYF,TGTGCCAGCAGCCGATATGTCACCCGCGGCAAAAACATTCAGTACTTC
TRBD1,TRBV7-2,NA,TRBJ1-6,CASSGTGWNSPLHF,TGTGCCAGCAGCGGGACAGGGTGGAATTCACCCCTCCACTTT
TRBD1,TRBV5-6,few,TRBJ2-3,CASSRTGSGDTQYF,TGTGCCAGCAGCCGGACAGGGTCTGGGGATACGCAGTATTTT
NA,TRBV4-1,NA,TRBJ1-2,CASSQDRHGINYGYTF,TGCGCCAGCAGCCAAGATCGACACGGAATCAACTATGGCTACACCTTC
TRBD2,TRBV10-3,once,TRBJ2-7,CAISPGGGSYEQYF,TGTGCCATCAGTCCCGGGGGGGGCTCCTACGAGCAGTACTTC
NA,TRBV2,NA,TRBJ2-3,CAVGEDTQYF,TGTGCCGTGGGGGAGGATACGCAGTATTTT
NA,TRBV10-3,NA,TRBJ1-6,CAISEWGTSPLHF,TGTGCCATCAGTGAATGGGGGACTTCACCCCTCCACTTT
NA,TRBV11-3,NA,TRBJ2-1,CASSPGGHNEQFF,TGTGCCAGCAGCCCTGGCGGCCACAATGAGCAGTTCTTC
TRBD1,TRBV5-6,NA,TRBJ2-1,CASSLMDRGLHEQFF,TGTGCCAGCAGCTTGATGGACAGGGGGCTTCATGAGCAGTTCTTC
TRBD2,TRBV5-5,few,TRBJ2-1,CASSLIYLGRTNYNEQFF,TGTGCCAGCAGCTTAATCTATCTCGGGAGGACGAACTACAATGAGCAGTTCTTC
NA,TRBV7-9,few,TRBJ2-7,CASSLAGASLGRHEQYF,TGTGCCAGCAGCTTAGCCGGCGCTAGTCTAGGTAGGCACGAGCAGTACTTC
TRBD2,TRBV18,NA,TRBJ2-7,CASSPPTSGNEQYF,TGTGCCAGCTCACCACCCACTAGCGGGAACGAGCAGTACTTC
TRBD2,TRBV18,NA,TRBJ2-3,CASSAGGRIPDTQYF,TGTGCCAGCTCCGCGGGGGGGCGGATCCCAGATACGCAGTATTTT
NA,TRBV5-4,many,TRBJ1-1,CASSPRREGEAFF,TGTGCCAGCAGCCCCCGACGTGAGGGTGAAGCTTTCTTT
TRBD1,TRBV27,NA,TRBJ1-2,CASSLGQGYGYTF,TGTGCCAGCAGTTTGGGACAGGGTTATGGCTACACCTTC
TRBD1,TRBV7-9,NA,TRBJ1-6,CASSLVRGKGFSPLHF,TGTGCCAGCAGCTTAGTCAGGGGGAAAGGATTTTCACCCCTCCACTTT
TRBD2,TRBV9,NA,TRBJ2-3,CASSVASRTSGSSDTQYF,TGTGCCAGCAGCGTAGCTTCCCGGACTAGCGGGAGTTCAGATACGCAGTATTTT
TRBD2,TRBV19,NA,TRBJ2-1,CASSIGGSFNEQFF,TGTGCCAGTAGTATCGGCGGGAGTTTCAATGAGCAGTTCTTC
NA,TRBV4-1,NA,TRBJ2-3,CASSPYSSISTDTQYF,TGCGCCAGCAGCCCGTACTCTAGCATCTCGACAGATACGCAGTATTTT
NA,TRBV2,NA,TRBJ2-2,CASSGRGSATNTGELFF,TGTGCCAGCAGTGGCAGGGGTAGCGCGACGAACACCGGGGAGCTGTTTTTT
NA,TRBV5-5,NA,TRBJ1-4,CASSQAGEKLFF,TGTGCCAGCTCTCAAGCGGGTGAAAAACTGTTTTTT
NA,TRBV6-5,NA,TRBJ2-4,CASSSVLAKNIQYF,TGTGCCAGCAGCTCCGTCCTAGCCAAAAACATTCAGTACTTC
NA,TRBV5-1,NA,TRBJ1-2,CASSPEVPHSHGYTF,TGCGCCAGCAGCCCGGAAGTCCCCCACAGCCATGGCTACACCTTC
NA,TRBV5-6,NA,TRBJ1-5,CASSLGTFTQPQHF,TGTGCCAGCAGCTTAGGGACATTCACTCAGCCCCAGCATTTT
NA,TRBV18,medium-sized,TRBJ2-4,CASSPLSVQGGLNIQYF,TGTGCCAGCTCACCTCTCTCTGTACAGGGAGGTTTAAACATTCAGTACTTC
NA,TRBV30,NA,TRBJ2-7,CAWSATFLEQYF,TGTGCCTGGAGTGCGACCTTTCTCGAGCAGTACTTC
NA,TRBV2,once,TRBJ1-1,CASRKTLNTEAFF,TGTGCCAGCAGGAAGACACTGAACACTGAAGCTTTCTTT
NA,TRBV18,NA,TRBJ2-1,CASSPSGIRNEQFF,TGTGCCAGCTCACCGTCCGGGATAAGGAATGAGCAGTTCTTC
NA,TRBV5-1,NA,TRBJ1-5,CASSLGPGGQPQHF,TGCGCCAGCAGCTTGGGCCCCGGAGGGCAGCCCCAGCATTTT
TRBD2,TRBV7-9,NA,TRBJ2-5,CASCRGDSEETQYF,TGTGCCAGCTGTCGGGGGGACTCTGAAGAGACCCAGTACTTC
NA,TRBV6-1,few,TRBJ1-1,CASSYIGGSTEAFF,TGTGCCAGCAGTTATATTGGGGGGAGCACTGAAGCTTTCTTT
NA,TRBV29-1,NA,TRBJ1-4,CSVATAYEEKLFF,TGCAGCGTAGCTACGGCGTATGAAGAAAAACTGTTTTTT
NA,TRBV19,NA,TRBJ2-6,CASTLDSLFFSGANVLTF,TGTGCCAGTACCCTTGACAGCCTCTTCTTCTCTGGGGCCAACGTCCTGACTTTC
TRBD2,TRBV6-1,once,TRBJ2-3,CASSRLAGSTDTQYF,TGTGCCAGCAGTCGACTAGCGGGCAGCACAGATACGCAGTATTTT